This T cell receptor beta chain was recovered during a study of T-cell reconstitution after alpha-beta-depleted transplantation in children. Regarding the study as a whole: Surviving recipient T cells and thymic progenitors produced the high day-60 TCRbeta diversity seen in some patients. From newly produced T cells came most of the T-cell counts and diversity one year after transplant. Expanded clones from the graft, numbering several hundred, reportedly supplied alpha-beta T cells about two months after transplant.

Germline lookup yields CDR1 ENHRY and CDR2 SYGVKD. The length of the CDR3 is 13 residues. Trimming cost V 3 bases and J 4 bases, with 8 bases left between them. A note on this clonotype: Its antigen is not known.

Unique molecular identifiers were built into the TCRbeta library. TCRdb redid the calling of the PCR reads with MiXCR, one entry per CDR3 protein. This table has about 980,000 distinct CDR3 sequences, 25% to 35% appearing once. The clonotype was recovered from a boy in the first two years of life who had a stem cell transplant for SCID, so the T cells may come from the graft donor. The sequenced sample was PBMCs, mostly from graft donor cells, obtained 360 days after TCRalphabeta/CD19-depleted stem cell transplant. The chain joins TRBV10-3 to TRBJ2-3; D gene uncertain. CDR3 DNA sequence: TGTGCCATCAGTGACAGGTCCGCAGATACGCAGTATTTT. This sequence encodes CAISDRSADTQYF.